This T cell receptor beta chain came from a study of blood T cell repertoires in COVID-19. Germline V gives CDR1 MNHNS, CDR2 SASEGT. This CDR3 is 15 amino acids long. Trimming took off 3 bases at V and 10 bases at J, with 16 bases between the two ends. Sequenced by immunoSEQ multiplex PCR; TCRdb stores in-frame clones only, minus some. The sample has about 190,000 clones, about nine tenths seen once. This TCR was sampled from a man aged 40-49 years with acute or convalescent COVID-19. The chain couples TRBV6-1 to TRBJ1-6; tentatively, D is TRBD1 (5 bases). Sequencing was done on a sample of peripheral blood. Here the CDR3 reads CASSEEGLRESPLHF. CDR3 DNA sequence: TGTGCCAGCAGTGAGGAGGGGCTTCGAGAATCACCCCTCCACTTT.